These 19 T cell receptor beta chains came from one sample sequenced in a study of cytomegalovirus exposure and HLA in healthy donors. PCR employed 60 Vbeta and 13 Jbeta primers. Method: immunoSEQ multiplex PCR; TCRdb's copy keeps in-frame clones and lacks some. The sample carries under 200,000 clones, approximately 80% recorded once. Specimen: PBMCs. The origin of the receptors is a woman aged 40 to 50 in good health and CMV-seropositive.

This clone has only a few counts. The chain uses TRBV7-9 and TRBJ1-5; D perhaps matches TRBD1 (5 bases). Germline lookup yields CDR1 SEHNR and CDR2 FQNEAQ (reference sequence). The ends were cut back, 5 bases at V and 0 bases at J, with 20 bases in the middle. The CDR3 has 18 amino acids. The CDR3, as DNA: TGTGCCAGCAGCCCCCATAAACAGGCCAAGATTAGCAATCAGCCCCAGCATTTT. It specifies CASSPHKQAKISNQPQHF.

The chain recombines TRBV7-2 with TRBJ2-1, with D possibly being TRBD2 (6 bases). V was trimmed by 5 bases and J by 9 bases, leaving 17 bases between them. The CDR3 totals 14 residues. From germline, CDR1 is SGHTA and CDR2 FQGNSA. CDR3 protein: CASSAAGRWGEQFF. The DNA for the CDR3 is TGTGCCAGCAGCGCGGCGGGGCGATGGGGTGAGCAGTTCTTC.

The chain carries TRBV29-1 and TRBJ2-1, with TRBD2 matching 9 bases. This CDR3 has 15 amino acids. The trim removed 3 bases at V and 5 bases at J, leaving 8 bases unmatched. Germline-derived CDR1 and CDR2 are SQVTM and ANQGSEA. This CDR3 is CSVEGLAGNNNEQFF. The CDR3 coding sequence is TGCAGCGTTGAGGGGCTAGCGGGGAATAACAATGAGCAGTTCTTC.

This clone was seen a few times. This chain links TRBV6-5 with TRBJ1-5; D is undetermined. This CDR3 comprises 10 residues. The germline V and J ends were trimmed by 8 bases and 6 bases, with 5 bases remaining between them. Germline assignment: CDR1 MNHEY and CDR2 SVGAGI. The CDR3 DNA follows: TGTGCCAGCGGAGGTCAGCCCCAGCATTTT. Its translation: CASGGQPQHF.

Details on this clone: A junction end diverges from the germline sequence, so it may reflect a read error. The rearrangement joins TRBV28 to TRBJ2-2, with D possibly matching TRBD2 (5 bases). CDR3 length: 15 amino acids. Germline V gene lookup returns CDR1 MDHEN and CDR2 SYDVKM. The CDR3 nucleotides are TGTGCCAGCAGCCGGGATCCCTTGAACACCGGAGAGCTGTTTTTT. Its translation: CASSRDPLNTGELFF.

V is TRBV27 and J is TRBJ2-7; 11 bases map to TRBD1. The CDR3 totals 16 residues. The J segment lost 3 bases and the V segment lost 5 bases, leaving 9 bases of the junction unmatched. Germline CDR1 MNHEY, CDR2 SMNVEV (reference sequence). CDR3 nucleotides: TGTGCCAGCAGTCCCTTGGGCGGGACAGGGGGCTACGAGCAGTACTTC. It yields the protein CASSPLGGTGGYEQYF.

This CDR3 is CASSEQAAYEQYF. The CDR3 nucleotides are TGTGCCAGCAGTGAACAGGCAGCCTACGAGCAGTACTTC. The chain employs TRBV6-1 and TRBJ2-7; D is uncertain. The CDR3 is 13 residues long. Trimming shortened V by 2 bases and J by 2 bases, and 7 bases separated the two germline ends. In germline, CDR1 is MNHNS, CDR2 SASEGT.

Note on this clone: Since the CDR3 does not end with the conserved phenylalanine or tryptophan, this likely comes from a read error. The V call is TRBV6-1, the J call TRBJ1-2, with 7 bases fitting TRBD1. Germline CDR1 is MNHNS and CDR2 is SASEGT. CDR3 size: 12 residues. After removal of 7 bases from V and 7 bases from J, the junction contained 6 bases not matched to a gene. CDR3 DNA sequence: TGTGCCAGCAACAGGGGCGAGGGTGGCTACACCCTC. It translates to CASNRGEGGYTL.

The chain has TRBV7-8 and TRBJ1-1; no clear D gene. The CDR3 length is 13 residues. Trimming shortened V by 5 bases and J by 4 bases, and 11 bases separated the two germline ends. The germline CDR1 and CDR2 sequences are SGHVS and FQNEAQ. The CDR3 DNA reads as TGTGCCAGCAGCCCCAAGGAGGGCACTGAAGCTTTCTTT. Amino acids: CASSPKEGTEAFF.

The J gene is TRBJ2-1, the V gene TRBV5-4; TRBD2 agrees at 15 bases. This CDR3 comprises 16 residues. Germline values: CDR1 SGHNT, CDR2 YYREEE (reference sequence). The V segment lost 4 bases and the J segment 5 bases; nucleotides outside the gene matches: 4. The CDR3 coding sequence is TGTGCCAGCAGCCAGGGACTAGCGGGAGGACACAATGAGCAGTTCTTC. Its protein is CASSQGLAGGHNEQFF. Full variable domain (outside the CDR3, taken from reference TRBV5-4 and TRBJ2-1): ETGVTQSPTHLIKTRGQQVTLRCSSQSGHNTVSWYQQALGQGPQFIFQYYREEENGRGNFPPRFSGLQFPNYSSELNVNALELDDSALYLCASSQGLAGGHNEQFFGPGTRLTVL.

V gene TRBV9 combines with J gene TRBJ2-1; 11 bases fit TRBD2. Germline V gene data show CDR1 as SGDLS and CDR2 as YYNGEE. The CDR3 consists of 15 residues. V dropped 4 bases and J dropped 7; count of bases not matched to a gene: 7. CDR3 nucleotide sequence: TGTGCCAGCAGCCCTCCGGGACTAGCGGCAAATGAGCAGTTCTTC. Translated: CASSPPGLAANEQFF.

The V call is TRBV2, the J call TRBJ1-2; no definite D call. CDR3 size: 12 residues. The germline gives CDR1 SNHLY, CDR2 FYNNEI. V was shortened by 4 bases and J by 3 bases, with 6 bases between the two germline ends. For the CDR3, the DNA is TGTGCCAGCAGTGCCGACTACTATGGCTACACCTTC. Translation gives CASSADYYGYTF.

This clone turned up a few times. The chain links TRBV9 to TRBJ2-1, with 8 bases aligning to TRBD2. The CDR3 consists of 15 residues. J was trimmed by 3 bases and V by 0 bases; bases with no gene match: 2. CDR1 and CDR2 from the germline V gene are SGDLS and YYNGEE. As DNA, the CDR3 is TGTGCCAGCAGCGTAGCGGGGGGGCGCTACAATGAGCAGTTCTTC. Protein: CASSVAGGRYNEQFF.

The chain uses TRBV15 and TRBJ2-5, with 8 bases aligning to TRBD1. Germline trimming cut 4 bases from V and 5 bases from J; bases unmatched to any gene: 9. The CDR3 extends over 15 amino acids. CDR1 is LNHNV and CDR2 is YYDKDF in the germline V gene (reference sequence). CDR3: CATSKDRGWGETQYF. The CDR3, as DNA: TGTGCCACCAGCAAAGACAGGGGTTGGGGGGAGACCCAGTACTTC.

The CDR3 DNA is TGTGCCAGCAGCCTGGGGACAGGGGGCCGGGAAAAACTGTTTTTT. It specifies CASSLGTGGREKLFF. This chain joins TRBV7-2 and TRBJ1-4; 12 bases fit TRBD1. The V segment lost 5 bases and the J segment 8 bases; nucleotides outside the gene matches: 6. The CDR3 extends over 15 amino acids. Germline CDR1 and CDR2: SGHTA and FQGNSA.

In this sample, this clone turned up once. One end of the junction fails to match germline, which may point to a read error. V gene TRBV30 combines with J gene TRBJ2-4, with a tentative D call TRBD2 (6 bases). Germline V gene data show CDR1 as GTSNPN and CDR2 as SVGIG (reference sequence). This CDR3 is built from 16 residues. The CDR3 nucleotides read TGTGCCTGGAGTGTACCCGGACTACTAGCCAAAAACAGTCAGTACTTC. Translating it yields CAWSVPGLLAKNSQYF.

This CDR3 is CASSETGSGNEQFF. The CDR3 DNA sequence: TGTGCCAGTAGTGAGACAGGGAGTGGCAATGAGCAGTTCTTC. The chain recombines TRBV19 with TRBJ2-1, with 7 bases that match TRBD1. The CDR3 is made up of 14 amino acids. V lost 5 bases and J lost 6; bases outside the gene matches: 7. The V gene's germline CDR1 is LNHDA and CDR2 SQIVND (reference sequence).

This clone was seen a handful of times. The V gene is TRBV6-4, the J gene TRBJ2-5; D is perhaps TRBD2 (6 bases). With 8 bases removed from V and 4 bases from J, the gap between germline ends came to 11 bases. The CDR3 length is 12 residues. Germline V lookup: CDR1 MRHNA, CDR2 SNTAGT. CDR3 loop: CASVLGGETQYF. CDR3 DNA: TGTGCCAGCGTGCTCGGGGGAGAGACCCAGTACTTC.

The chain combines TRBV30 with TRBJ1-2; D is uncertain. The germline V gene encodes CDR1 GTSNPN and CDR2 SVGIG (reference sequence). The CDR3 contains 13 residues. V was trimmed by 5 bases and J by 4 bases, leaving 14 bases between them. As DNA, the CDR3 is TGTGCCTGGGTCGGGGAATTGGGCTATGGCTACACCTTC. Its protein is CAWVGELGYGYTF.